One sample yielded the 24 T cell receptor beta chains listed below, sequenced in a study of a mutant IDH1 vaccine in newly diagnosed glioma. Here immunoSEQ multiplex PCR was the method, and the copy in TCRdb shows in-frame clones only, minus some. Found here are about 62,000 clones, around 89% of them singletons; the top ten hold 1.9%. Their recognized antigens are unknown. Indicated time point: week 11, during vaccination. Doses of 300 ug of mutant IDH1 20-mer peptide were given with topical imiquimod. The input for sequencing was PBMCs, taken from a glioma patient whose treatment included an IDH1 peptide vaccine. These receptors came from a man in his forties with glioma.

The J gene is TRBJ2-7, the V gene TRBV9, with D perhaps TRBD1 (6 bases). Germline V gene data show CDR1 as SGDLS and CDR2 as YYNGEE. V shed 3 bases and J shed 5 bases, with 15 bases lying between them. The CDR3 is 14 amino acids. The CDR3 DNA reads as TGTGCCAGCAGCGCGAATTGGGGGCACGACGAGCAGTACTTC. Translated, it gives CASSANWGHDEQYF.

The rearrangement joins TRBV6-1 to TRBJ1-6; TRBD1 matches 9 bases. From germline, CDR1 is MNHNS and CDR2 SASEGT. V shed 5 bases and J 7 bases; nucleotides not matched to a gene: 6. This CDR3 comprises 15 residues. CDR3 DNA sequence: TGTGCCAGCAGTCGCCGGGACAGGGACAATTCACCCCTCCACTTT. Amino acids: CASSRRDRDNSPLHF.

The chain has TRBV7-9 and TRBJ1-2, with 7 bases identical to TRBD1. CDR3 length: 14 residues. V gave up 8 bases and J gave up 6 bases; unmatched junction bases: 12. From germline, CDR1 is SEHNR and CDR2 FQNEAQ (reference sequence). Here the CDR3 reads CASRQGGRRDGYTF. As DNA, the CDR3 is TGTGCCAGCCGCCAGGGGGGGCGCAGGGATGGCTACACCTTC.

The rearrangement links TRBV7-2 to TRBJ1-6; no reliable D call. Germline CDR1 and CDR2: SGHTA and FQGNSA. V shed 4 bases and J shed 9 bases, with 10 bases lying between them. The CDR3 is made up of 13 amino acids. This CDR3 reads CASSSIMGSPLHF. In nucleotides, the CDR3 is TGTGCCAGCAGCTCCATCATGGGTTCACCCCTCCACTTT.

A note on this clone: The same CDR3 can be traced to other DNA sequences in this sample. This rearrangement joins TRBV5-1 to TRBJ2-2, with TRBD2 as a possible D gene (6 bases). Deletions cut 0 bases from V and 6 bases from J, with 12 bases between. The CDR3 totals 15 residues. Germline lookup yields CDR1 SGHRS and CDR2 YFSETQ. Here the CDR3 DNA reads TGCGCCAGCAGCTTGGCGCAGGGAGGCGCCGGGGAGCTGTTTTTT. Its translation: CASSLAQGGAGELFF.

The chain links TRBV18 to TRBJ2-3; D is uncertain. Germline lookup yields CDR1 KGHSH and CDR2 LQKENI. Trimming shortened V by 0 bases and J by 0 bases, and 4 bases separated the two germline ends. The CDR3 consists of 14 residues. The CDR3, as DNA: TGTGCCAGCTCACCACCTTCAAGCACAGATACGCAGTATTTT. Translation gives CASSPPSSTDTQYF.

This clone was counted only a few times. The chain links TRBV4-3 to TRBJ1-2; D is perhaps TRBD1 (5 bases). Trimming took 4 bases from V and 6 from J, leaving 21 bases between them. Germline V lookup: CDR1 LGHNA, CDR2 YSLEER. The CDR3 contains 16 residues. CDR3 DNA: TGCGCCAGCAGCCGAGATACCAACGTCCAGGGAAATGGCTACACCTTC. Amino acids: CASSRDTNVQGNGYTF.

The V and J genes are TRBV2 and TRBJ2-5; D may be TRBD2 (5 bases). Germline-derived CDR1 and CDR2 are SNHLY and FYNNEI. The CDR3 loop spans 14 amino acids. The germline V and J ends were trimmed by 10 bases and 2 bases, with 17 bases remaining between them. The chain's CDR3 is CATLREEDQETQYF. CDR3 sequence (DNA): TGTGCCACCCTGAGAGAGGAGGATCAAGAGACCCAGTACTTC. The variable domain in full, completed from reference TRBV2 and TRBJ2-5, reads EPEVTQTPSHQVTQMGQEVILRCVPISNHLYFYWYRQILGQKVEFLVSFYNNEISEKSEIFDDQFSVERPDGSNFTLKIRSTKLEDSAMYFCATLREEDQETQYFGPGTRLLVL.

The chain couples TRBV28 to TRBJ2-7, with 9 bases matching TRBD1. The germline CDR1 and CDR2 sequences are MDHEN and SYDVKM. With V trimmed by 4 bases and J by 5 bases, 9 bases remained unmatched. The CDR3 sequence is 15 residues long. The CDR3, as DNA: TGTGCCAGCAGTTATCCTCCTTGGACAGGGGACGAGCAGTACTTC. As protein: CASSYPPWTGDEQYF.

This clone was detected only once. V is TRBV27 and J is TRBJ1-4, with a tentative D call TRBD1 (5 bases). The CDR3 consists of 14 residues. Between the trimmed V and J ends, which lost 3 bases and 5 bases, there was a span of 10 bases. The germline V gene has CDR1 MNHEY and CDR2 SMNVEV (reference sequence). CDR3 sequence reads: CASSFRTRNEKLFF. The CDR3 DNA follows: TGTGCCAGCAGTTTCCGGACAAGAAATGAAAAACTGTTTTTT.

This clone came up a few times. CDR3 sequence: CASSLGTSKTYEQYF. CDR3 coding DNA: TGTGCCAGCAGCTTGGGGACTAGCAAAACCTACGAGCAGTACTTC. The chain recombines TRBV5-5 with TRBJ2-7, with TRBD2 matching 8 bases. The germline gives CDR1 SGHKS, CDR2 YYEKEE (reference sequence). Unmatched junction bases numbered 4, after V lost 0 bases and J lost 2 bases. CDR3 length equals 15 residues.

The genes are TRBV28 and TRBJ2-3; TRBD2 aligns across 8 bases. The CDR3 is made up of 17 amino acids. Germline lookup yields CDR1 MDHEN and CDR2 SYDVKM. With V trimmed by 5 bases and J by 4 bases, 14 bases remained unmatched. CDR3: CASSESSGFMGSDTQYF. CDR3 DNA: TGTGCCAGCAGTGAATCTAGCGGGTTCATGGGTTCAGATACGCAGTATTTT.

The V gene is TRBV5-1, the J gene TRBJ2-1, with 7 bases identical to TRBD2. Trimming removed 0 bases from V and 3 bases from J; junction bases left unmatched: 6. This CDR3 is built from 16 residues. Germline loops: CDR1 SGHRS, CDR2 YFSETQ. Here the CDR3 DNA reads TGCGCCAGCAGCTTGGAAAGGGCGGGAGACTACAATGAGCAGTTCTTC. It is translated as CASSLERAGDYNEQFF.

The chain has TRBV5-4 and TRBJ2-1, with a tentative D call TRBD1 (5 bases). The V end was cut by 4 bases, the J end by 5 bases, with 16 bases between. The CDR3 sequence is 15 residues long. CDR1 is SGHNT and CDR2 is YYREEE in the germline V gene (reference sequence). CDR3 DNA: TGTGCCAGCAGCCTGGGGCCCAGGCCCGACAATGAGCAGTTCTTC. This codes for CASSLGPRPDNEQFF.

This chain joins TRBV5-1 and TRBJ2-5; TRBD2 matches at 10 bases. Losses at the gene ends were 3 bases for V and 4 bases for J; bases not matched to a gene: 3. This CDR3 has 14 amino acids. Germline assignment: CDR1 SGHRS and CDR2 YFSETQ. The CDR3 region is CASSWGTSAETQYF. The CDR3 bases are TGCGCCAGCAGCTGGGGGACTAGCGCAGAGACCCAGTACTTC.

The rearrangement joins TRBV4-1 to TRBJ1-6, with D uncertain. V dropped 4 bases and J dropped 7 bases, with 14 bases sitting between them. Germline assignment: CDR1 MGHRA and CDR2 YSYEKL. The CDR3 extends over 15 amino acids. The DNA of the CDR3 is TGCGCCAGCAGCCCCCCATATGCCGCCAATTCACCCCTCCACTTT. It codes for CASSPPYAANSPLHF.

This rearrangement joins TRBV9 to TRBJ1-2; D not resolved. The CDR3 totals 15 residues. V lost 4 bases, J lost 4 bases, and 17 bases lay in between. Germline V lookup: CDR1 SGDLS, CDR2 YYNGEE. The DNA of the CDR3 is TGTGCCAGCAGCACCCGGGGAGCGGGGAGCTATGGCTACACCTTC. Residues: CASSTRGAGSYGYTF.

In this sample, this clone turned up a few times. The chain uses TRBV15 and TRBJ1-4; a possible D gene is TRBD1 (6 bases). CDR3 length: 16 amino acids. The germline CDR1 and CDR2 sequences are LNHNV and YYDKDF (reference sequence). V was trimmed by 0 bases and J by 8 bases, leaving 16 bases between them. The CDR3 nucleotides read TGTGCCACCAGCAGAGAATCGGGGGGCGCTGGGGAAAAACTGTTTTTT. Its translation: CATSRESGGAGEKLFF.

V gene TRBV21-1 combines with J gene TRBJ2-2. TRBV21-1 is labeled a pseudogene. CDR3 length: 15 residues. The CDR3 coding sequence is TGTGCCAGCAGCAACCGGGACGGGGACACCGGGGAGCTGTTTTTT. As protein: CASSNRDGDTGELFF.

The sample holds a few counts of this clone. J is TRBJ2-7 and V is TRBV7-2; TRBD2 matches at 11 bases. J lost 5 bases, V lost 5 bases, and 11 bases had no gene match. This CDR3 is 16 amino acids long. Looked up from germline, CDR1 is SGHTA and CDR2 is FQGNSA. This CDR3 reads CASSILTSGTLHEQYF. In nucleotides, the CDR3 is TGTGCCAGCAGCATACTGACTAGCGGGACCCTGCACGAGCAGTACTTC.

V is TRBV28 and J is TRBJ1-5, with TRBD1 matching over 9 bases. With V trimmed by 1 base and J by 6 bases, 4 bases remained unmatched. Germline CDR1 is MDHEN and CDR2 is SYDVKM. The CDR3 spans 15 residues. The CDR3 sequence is CASSLFAQGAQPQHF. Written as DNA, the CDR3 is TGTGCCAGCAGTTTATTCGCACAGGGGGCTCAGCCCCAGCATTTT.

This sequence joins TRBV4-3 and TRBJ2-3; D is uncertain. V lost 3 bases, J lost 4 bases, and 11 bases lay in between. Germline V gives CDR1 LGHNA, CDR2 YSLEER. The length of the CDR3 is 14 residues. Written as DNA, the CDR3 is TGCGCCAGCAGCCACGAACGGATTCCAGATACGCAGTATTTT. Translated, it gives CASSHERIPDTQYF.

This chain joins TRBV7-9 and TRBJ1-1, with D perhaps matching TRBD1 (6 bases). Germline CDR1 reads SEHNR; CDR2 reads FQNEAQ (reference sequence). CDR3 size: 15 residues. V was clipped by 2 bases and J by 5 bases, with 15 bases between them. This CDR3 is CASSLSSGVKTEAFF. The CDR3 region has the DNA TGTGCCAGCAGCTTAAGTTCAGGGGTTAAAACTGAAGCTTTCTTT. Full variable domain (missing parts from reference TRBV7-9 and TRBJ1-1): DTGVSQNPRHKITKRGQNVTFRCDPISEHNRLYWYRQTLGQGPEFLTYFQNEAQLEKSRLLSDRFSAERPKGSFSTLEIQRTEQGDSAMYLCASSLSSGVKTEAFFGQGTRLTVV.

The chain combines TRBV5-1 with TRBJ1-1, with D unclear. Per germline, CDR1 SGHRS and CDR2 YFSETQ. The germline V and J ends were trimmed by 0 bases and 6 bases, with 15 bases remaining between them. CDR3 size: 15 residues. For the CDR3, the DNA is TGCGCCAGCAGCTTGGATGGGTCTGTTAAGGCTGAAGCTTTCTTT. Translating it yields CASSLDGSVKAEAFF.